This is a list of T cell receptor beta chains from one sample in a study of shared clonotypes between healthy human individuals. Sequencing was performed with immunoSEQ multiplex PCR; in TCRdb, only in-frame clones are kept and a portion is missing. In the table there are 490,000 or so clones, roughly 85% of which are singletons. Sequenced material: PBMCs. All receptors derive from a middle-aged woman in good health. Some clones in this sample may be carry-over from other donors' samples. CDR3s include the opening cysteine and the closing phenylalanine or tryptophan. The D gene is left open where the match is weak. Part of the rows lack a size; the others show once, few, many or a class for expanded clones.

TRBV21-1	TRBJ1-4	few	-	TGTGCCAGCAGCAAATGCGACAGAAGAAATGAAAAACTGTTTTTT	CASSKCDRRNEKLFF
TRBV19	TRBJ1-5	-	TRBD1	TGTGCCAGTAGTATGGACAGGGATCGCAATCAGCCCCAGCATTTT	CASSMDRDRNQPQHF
TRBV28	TRBJ2-3	-	TRBD2	TGTGCCAGCAGTTTATTGACTAGCGGGAGGGAAGGTACGCAGTATTTT	CASSLLTSGREGTQYF
TRBV4-3	TRBJ1-2	-	-	TGCGCCAGCAGCCAAGACAGCACTAACTATGGCTACACCTTC	CASSQDSTNYGYTF
TRBV15	TRBJ1-1	-	TRBD1	TGTGCCACCAGCAGAGGGGCGGTGGGAGGGGGCCGGGCTTTCTTT	CATSRGAVGGGRAFF
TRBV14	TRBJ1-2	-	TRBD1	TGTGCCAGCAGCCAAGATGGGTCCTTGGCAGGGGGCGCTTGGGGCTACACCTTC	CASSQDGSLAGGAWGYTF
TRBV4-1	TRBJ1-5	-	-	TGCGCCAGCAGCCAAGACTGGAATCAGCCCCAGCATTTT	CASSQDWNQPQHF
TRBV10-3	TRBJ2-7	-	-	TGTGCCACCAGTCACCTCAACGAGCAGTACTTC	CATSHLNEQYF
TRBV5-1	TRBJ2-5	-	TRBD1	TGCGCCAGCAGCCCGCAGCCCGGGACAGAAGAGACCCAGTACTTC	CASSPQPGTEETQYF
TRBV28	TRBJ1-4	-	-	TGTGCCAGCAGTTCGCCGGGACACTCTAATGAAAAACTGTTTTTT	CASSSPGHSNEKLFF
TRBV4-2	TRBJ1-2	-	-	TGTGCCAGCAGCCAAGATCTCGGGTTTGACTATGGCTACACCTTC	CASSQDLGFDYGYTF
TRBV14	TRBJ1-2	once	-	TGTGCCAGCAGCCCAGGGGTATCGTATGGCTACACCTTC	CASSPGVSYGYTF
TRBV6-1	TRBJ1-5	-	-	TGTGCCAGCAGTAGAGGGAATCTGGATCAGCCCCAGCATTTT	CASSRGNLDQPQHF
TRBV7-8	TRBJ2-4	-	TRBD2	TGTGCCAGCAGCTTGGGACTAGCGGGAGGCCAGTACTTC	CASSLGLAGGQYF
TRBV27	TRBJ2-7	-	-	TGTGCCAGCAGTTTCCAAGCGGGTCGCTCCTACGAGCAGTACTTC	CASSFQAGRSYEQYF
TRBV5-4	TRBJ1-3	-	TRBD1	TGTGCCAGCAGCTTGTACCGGGACAGGGGGAAGGGTGGAAACACCATATATTTT	CASSLYRDRGKGGNTIYF
TRBV13	TRBJ1-3	-	-	TGTGCCAGCAGCTCCCAGAGTTCTGGAAACACCATATATTTT	CASSSQSSGNTIYF
TRBV28	TRBJ2-5	-	-	TGTGCCAGCAGATTTTGGGAGACCCAGTACTTC	CASRFWETQYF
TRBV5-4	TRBJ2-7	-	-	TGTGCCAGCAGCTTGGCCGGCAGGGTCGAGCAGTACTTC	CASSLAGRVEQYF
TRBV15	TRBJ2-1	few	-	TGTGCCACCAGCAGAGATACAGCGACAGGTGGGGATGAGCAGTTCTTC	CATSRDTATGGDEQFF
TRBV18	TRBJ2-7	-	-	TGTGCCAGCTCAGATCTTTACGAGCAGTACTTC	CASSDLYEQYF
TRBV10-3	TRBJ2-3	-	-	TGTGCCATCAGAATCGGGAGCACAGATACGCAGTATTTT	CAIRIGSTDTQYF
TRBV18	TRBJ1-2	few	TRBD1	TGTGCCAGCTCACCAACAGGGGGGTATGGCTACACCTTC	CASSPTGGYGYTF
TRBV5-4	TRBJ1-2	-	TRBD1	TGTGCCAGCAGCCCGGACAGGGATTGGGGCTACACCTTC	CASSPDRDWGYTF
TRBV7-2	TRBJ1-5	-	-	TGTGCCAGCAGCTCCGACACCAGATATAGCAATCAGCCCCAGCATTTT	CASSSDTRYSNQPQHF
TRBV28	TRBJ2-1	-	TRBD2	TGTGCCAGCAGTGTGATGGCTAGCGGGAGACGGGTCAATGAGCAGTTCTTC	CASSVMASGRRVNEQFF
TRBV7-9	TRBJ2-1	many	TRBD1	TGTGCCACCGAGGACAGGGCGTTTAACAATGAGCAGTTCTTC	CATEDRAFNNEQFF
TRBV2	TRBJ2-1	-	TRBD1	TGTGCCAGCGAGTCCAGGGGGCGAAATGAGCAGTTCTTC	CASESRGRNEQFF
TRBV6-1	TRBJ1-4	-	TRBD1	TGTGCCAGCAGCACAGGGGGCGCGAGCGAAAAACTGTTTTTT	CASSTGGASEKLFF
TRBV29-1	TRBJ1-5	-	TRBD1	TGCAGCGTCGCCCAGGGGGCGCGGGGGACCCAGCATTTT	CSVAQGARGTQHF
TRBV28	TRBJ1-2	-	TRBD1	TGTGCCAGCAGTTTATGGGGACAGGACCAGCAAAAGAGCGGCTACACCTTC	CASSLWGQDQQKSGYTF
TRBV10-3	TRBJ2-3	-	-	TGTGCCACTGGAGTATCGCGAATGACAGATACGCAGTATTTT	CATGVSRMTDTQYF
TRBV6-5	TRBJ1-1	-	-	TGTGCCAGCAGTGGACGGGGACCGCGTGAAGCTTTCTTT	CASSGRGPREAFF
TRBV15	TRBJ2-5	-	TRBD2	TGTGCCACCAGCAGAGATTCGGCTAGCGGGTGGGAGACCCAGTACTTC	CATSRDSASGWETQYF
TRBV5-1	TRBJ2-7	-	TRBD2	TGCGCCAGCAGCTTGAGGGGACTAGAGTACGAGCAGTACTTC	CASSLRGLEYEQYF
TRBV5-4	TRBJ2-5	-	-	TGTGCCAGCAGCGCAGGGATCCAAGAGACCCAGTACTTC	CASSAGIQETQYF
TRBV4-2	TRBJ2-1	-	-	TGTGCCAGCAGCCCCCGGGGTAGCCGGAGCTACAATGAGCAGTTCTTC	CASSPRGSRSYNEQFF